The 7 T cell receptor beta chains below all came from one sample that was sequenced in a study of cytomegalovirus exposure and HLA in healthy donors (dated by TCRdb to 2017 to 2019). The library relied on the immunoSEQ multiplex PCR assay. Imported from immuneACCESS, the table was reduced by TCRdb to in-frame sequences with V and J called. These copies leave out some clones; in studies compared against another copy, an unresolved V gene accounts for under half, and the cause of the remainder is not known. This sample has fewer than 150,000 clones in its table, and roughly 86% of those were observed once. The ten largest clones represent 1.4% to 1.5% of the sample. The material sequenced was PBMCs. Source of these receptors: a man under 40 in good health and CMV-seronegative.

This clone was detected only once. V gene TRBV5-1 combines with J gene TRBJ2-2; TRBD1 agrees at 7 bases. The CDR3 spans 15 residues. V lost 4 bases and J lost 6; bases outside the gene matches: 9. The germline CDR1 and CDR2 sequences are SGHRS and YFSETQ. DNA of the CDR3: TGCGCCAGCAGCGAGATAGACAGGGTAGCCGGGGAGCTGTTTTTT. Its protein is CASSEIDRVAGELFF.

This chain connects TRBV18 to TRBJ2-1, with 12 positions matching TRBD2. The V gene's germline CDR1 is KGHSH and CDR2 LQKENI. This CDR3 has 16 residues. Trimming cost V 6 bases and J 7 bases; bases outside gene matches: 10. Here the CDR3 DNA reads TGTGCCAGCTCGCTCCCGGGACTAGCGGGCATAAATGAGCAGTTCTTC. Its protein is CASSLPGLAGINEQFF.

The chain carries TRBV27 and TRBJ1-1; D gene uncertain. The germline V gene encodes CDR1 MNHEY and CDR2 SMNVEV (reference sequence). There are 14 residues in the CDR3. Trimming took off 4 bases at V and 0 bases at J, with 9 bases between the two ends. Here the CDR3 reads CASSSGRLNTEAFF. In DNA, the CDR3 is TGTGCCAGCAGTTCAGGCAGGCTGAACACTGAAGCTTTCTTT.

V is TRBV6-5 and J is TRBJ1-6, with a tentative D call TRBD1 (5 bases). CDR3 size: 15 residues. V lost 4 bases, J lost 5 bases, and 12 bases lay in between. CDR1 and CDR2 (germline): MNHEY, SVGAGI. The CDR3 spells CASSSTRVDNSPLHF. In DNA, the CDR3 is TGTGCCAGCAGTTCCACCAGGGTCGATAATTCACCCCTCCACTTT.

V usage is TRBV7-2 and J usage is TRBJ2-5; TRBD1 aligns across 8 bases. The CDR3 extends over 17 amino acids. V trimming: 5 bases; J trimming: 5 bases; junction bases outside the gene matches: 16. CDR1 is SGHTA, CDR2 FQGNSA, per germline. The CDR3 DNA reads TGTGCCAGCAGCAGCGGACAGGGTCCCTTAATTGGGGAGACCCAGTACTTC. Amino acids: CASSSGQGPLIGETQYF.

CDR3 in amino acids: CASSEFMAGSETQYF. Written as DNA, the CDR3 is TGTGCCAGCAGTGAATTTATGGCAGGGTCGGAGACCCAGTACTTC. The chain employs TRBV25-1 and TRBJ2-5, with a weak D call TRBD1 (5 bases). The V end was cut by 1 base, the J end by 5 bases, with 14 bases between. The CDR3 has 15 amino acids. Germline CDR1 MGHDK, CDR2 SYGVNS.

The chain has TRBV28 and TRBJ1-1; no clear D. Per germline, CDR1 MDHEN and CDR2 SYDVKM. Trimming stripped 6 bases from V and 4 bases from J, with 12 bases between. CDR3 length: 13 amino acids. CDR3 DNA sequence: TGTGCCAGCAGGGCCGACGGGTCCACTGAAGCTTTCTTT. Amino acid sequence: CASRADGSTEAFF.